These 15 T cell receptor beta chains were sequenced from one sample in a study of Ad26.COV2.S vaccination and SARS-CoV-2 variants. Treatment in this sample: around 19 received Ad26.COV2.S at low or high dose, single or two shots; five or six received placebo; per-sample allocation not given. The samples date from day 63 after the first vaccine or placebo injection. Sequencing was performed with immunoSEQ multiplex PCR; in TCRdb, only in-frame clones are kept and a portion is missing. The sample records about 440,000 clones, around 90% being singletons. The sample was peripheral blood, taken in a trial of Ad26.COV2.S vaccine versus placebo. All receptors derive from a person between 18 and 60 years old who received the Ad26.COV2.S COVID-19 vaccine or a placebo.

V is TRBV7-3 and J is TRBJ2-7; no definite D call. Looked up from germline, CDR1 is SGHTA and CDR2 is FQGTGA. The CDR3 length is 16 residues. Trimming removed 5 bases at V and 0 bases at J, with 17 bases between. The CDR3 sequence: CASSPNRVSSSYEQYF. The CDR3 DNA follows: TGTGCCAGCAGCCCTAACCGGGTCTCCAGCTCCTACGAGCAGTACTTC.

This sequence joins TRBV7-2 and TRBJ1-1, with D unclear. In germline, CDR1 is SGHTA, CDR2 FQGNSA. This CDR3 spans 14 amino acids. V was shortened by 1 base and J by 0 bases, with 6 bases between the two germline ends. The CDR3, as DNA: TGTGCCAGCAGCTTAGGTGGCTTGAACACTGAAGCTTTCTTT. Protein product: CASSLGGLNTEAFF.

The chain uses TRBV6-4 and TRBJ1-1, with D possibly being TRBD1 (5 bases). This CDR3 has 17 residues. Germline values: CDR1 MRHNA, CDR2 SNTAGT. V lost 3 bases, J lost 0 bases, and 17 bases lay in between. The CDR3 DNA follows: TGTGCCAGCAGTGAGGGGGGTACCTCCCGAATGAACACTGAAGCTTTCTTT. Amino acid sequence: CASSEGGTSRMNTEAFF.

CDR3 coding DNA: TGTGCCAGCAGTTTAGATGATCTAAACTATGGCTACACCTTC. Its protein is CASSLDDLNYGYTF. V usage is TRBV28 and J usage is TRBJ1-2; the D is unclear. Germline CDR1 and CDR2: MDHEN and SYDVKM. The CDR3 contains 14 residues. The ends were cut back, 2 bases at V and 2 bases at J, with 9 bases in the middle.

The chain employs TRBV7-6 and TRBJ2-7, with D unresolved. The germline V and J ends were trimmed by 3 bases and 0 bases, with 6 bases remaining between them. The CDR3 has 13 residues. From germline, CDR1 is SGHVS and CDR2 FNYEAQ. As DNA, the CDR3 is TGTGCCAGCAGCTTGGCCCTCTCCTACGAGCAGTACTTC. Amino acid sequence: CASSLALSYEQYF. Variable domain in full (rest from reference TRBV7-6 and TRBJ2-7): GAGVSQSPRYKVTKRGQDVALRCDPISGHVSLYWYRQALGQGPEFLTYFNYEAQQDKSGLPNDRFSAERPEGSISTLTIQRTEQRDSAMYRCASSLALSYEQYFGPGTRLTVT.

The chain has TRBV7-9 and TRBJ1-2; a weak D match, TRBD1 (6 bases). Trimming removed 3 bases from V and 4 bases from J, with 15 bases in between. This CDR3 region has 15 residues. The germline CDR1 and CDR2 sequences are SEHNR and FQNEAQ (reference sequence). CDR3 DNA sequence: TGTGCCAGCAGCTTCTACAGGGAGGGTACCTATGGCTACACCTTC. Its protein is CASSFYREGTYGYTF.

V and J are TRBV6-5 and TRBJ1-1; possible D gene TRBD1, 6 bases. Trimming shortened V by 6 bases and J by 6 bases, and 11 bases separated the two germline ends. This CDR3 contains 12 residues. From germline, CDR1 is MNHEY and CDR2 SVGAGI. The CDR3 coding sequence is TGTGCCAGCAGCCTTTGGACAGCTGAAGCTTTCTTT. Translation gives CASSLWTAEAFF.

This chain uses TRBV19 with TRBJ1-1; 9 nucleotides align to TRBD1. The V gene end was trimmed by 10 bases and the J gene end by 7 bases; junction bases not matched to a gene: 10. The CDR3 totals 13 residues. Germline V gives CDR1 LNHDA, CDR2 SQIVND (reference sequence). CDR3 sequence: CATRPGTGIEAFF. The CDR3 DNA reads TGTGCCACCCGTCCCGGGACAGGGATTGAAGCTTTCTTT.

A note on this clone: Additional DNA sequences in this sample encode the identical CDR3. The gene calls are TRBV5-4 and TRBJ1-2; D unclear. This CDR3 has 14 amino acids. V dropped 2 bases and J dropped 4 bases, with 12 bases sitting between them. CDR1 is SGHNT and CDR2 is YYREEE in the germline V gene (reference sequence). In nucleotides, the CDR3 is TGTGCCAGCAGCTTAGCTGGGCCGTCCTATGGCTACACCTTC. It encodes CASSLAGPSYGYTF.

The chain uses TRBV7-9 and TRBJ1-4; perhaps TRBD1 as D (5 bases). Deletions cut 1 base from V and 5 bases from J, with 11 bases between. Germline V lookup: CDR1 SEHNR, CDR2 FQNEAQ (reference sequence). The CDR3 spans 15 residues. The CDR3 nucleotides are TGTGCCAGCAGCTTAGACGGGGGAGTGAATGAAAAACTGTTTTTT. This gives the protein CASSLDGGVNEKLFF. The whole variable domain, remainder taken from reference TRBV7-9 and TRBJ1-4, is DTGVSQNPRHKITKRGQNVTFRCDPISEHNRLYWYRQTLGQGPEFLTYFQNEAQLEKSRLLSDRFSAERPKGSFSTLEIQRTEQGDSAMYLCASSLDGGVNEKLFFGSGTQLSVL.

The rearrangement joins TRBV19 to TRBJ1-1; D is uncertain. The germline V gene encodes CDR1 LNHDA and CDR2 SQIVND (reference sequence). V lost 3 bases to trimming and J lost 1 base, with 9 bases between them. The CDR3 consists of 14 residues. CDR3 amino acids: CASSILRPNTEAFF. The DNA of the CDR3 is TGTGCCAGTAGTATCCTGCGCCCGAACACTGAAGCTTTCTTT.

The rearrangement links TRBV28 to TRBJ1-1, with D hard to call. The CDR3 has 14 amino acids. CDR1 MDHEN and CDR2 SYDVKM come from the germline V gene. V was clipped by 4 bases and J by 1 base, with 10 bases between them. In DNA form, the CDR3 reads TGTGCCAGCAGTTCCCCCCCAGGGAACACTGAAGCTTTCTTT. Translation gives CASSSPPGNTEAFF.

This rearrangement joins TRBV20-1 to TRBJ2-1, with D uncertain. Germline V gives CDR1 DFQATT, CDR2 SNEGSKA (reference sequence). The ends were cut back, 6 bases at V and 7 bases at J, with 16 bases in the middle. The CDR3 has 13 amino acids. CDR3 in DNA: TGCAGTGCGAGTTCGGGCCTAGTTAATGAGCAGTTCTTC. Residues: CSASSGLVNEQFF.

This chain links TRBV6-2 or TRBV6-3 with TRBJ1-2; the match to TRBD1 covers 9 bases. This CDR3 is 15 amino acids long. Germline V gives CDR1 MNHEY, CDR2 SVGEGT. V shed 2 bases and J 5 bases; nucleotides not matched to a gene: 6. The CDR3 here is CASSYPTGGRYGYTF. The CDR3 DNA sequence: TGTGCCAGCAGTTACCCGACAGGGGGAAGGTATGGCTACACCTTC.

The chain combines TRBV3-1 (or the pseudogene TRBV3-2) with TRBJ1-1; D not resolved. The CDR3 loop spans 12 amino acids. The V gene's germline CDR1 is LGHDT and CDR2 YNNKEL (reference sequence). V was clipped by 2 bases and J by 5 bases, with 6 bases between them. The CDR3 loop is CASSQFGTEAFF. In DNA form, the CDR3 reads TGTGCCAGCAGCCAATTTGGGACTGAAGCTTTCTTT.